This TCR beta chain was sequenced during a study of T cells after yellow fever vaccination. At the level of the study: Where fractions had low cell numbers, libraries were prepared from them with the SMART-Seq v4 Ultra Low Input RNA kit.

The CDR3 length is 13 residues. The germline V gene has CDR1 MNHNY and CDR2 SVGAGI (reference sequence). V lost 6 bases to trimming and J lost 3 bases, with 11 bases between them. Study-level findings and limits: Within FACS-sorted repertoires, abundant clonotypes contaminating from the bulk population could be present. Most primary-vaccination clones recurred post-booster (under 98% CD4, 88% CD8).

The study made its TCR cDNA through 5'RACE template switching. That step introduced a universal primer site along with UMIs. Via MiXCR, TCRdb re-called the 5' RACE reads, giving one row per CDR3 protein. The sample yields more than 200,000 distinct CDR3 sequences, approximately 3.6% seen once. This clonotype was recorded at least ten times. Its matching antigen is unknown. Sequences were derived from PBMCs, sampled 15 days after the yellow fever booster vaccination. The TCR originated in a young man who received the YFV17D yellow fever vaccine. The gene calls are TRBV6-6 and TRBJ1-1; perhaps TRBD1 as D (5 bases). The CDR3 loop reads CASSRGVDTEAFF. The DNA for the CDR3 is TGTGCCAGCAGCCGAGGGGTGGACACTGAAGCTTTCTTT.